This T cell receptor beta chain was identified in a study of T-cell memory formation after mild COVID-19. Turning to the study itself: Across donors, TCR clusters were largely donor specific.

Study-level findings and limits: The pre-infection memory compartment contained some responding clones, suggesting cross-reactive memory joined. Contracting CD4+ clones sat mainly in CM and EM; CD8+ in EMRA. There was a balanced CD4/CD8 profile in clones contracting day 15 to 85, and later expanders leaned CD4+.

On this clonotype itself: The antigen is unknown.

TCRdb redid the calling of the 5' RACE reads with MiXCR, one entry per CDR3 protein. The data contain about 110,000 distinct CDR3 sequences, 15% to 20% of them singletons. This clonotype originated in a man in his late teens or twenties who had mild COVID-19 (a few samples of this study predate the infection). Cell type and time point are not known. Material: PBMCs or a T cell subset sorted from them (not recorded which).

The CDR3 is CASSHPGGFTEAFF. In nucleotides, the CDR3 is TGTGCCAGCAGCCATCCCGGGGGGTTCACTGAAGCTTTCTTT. The chain is built from TRBV5-6 and TRBJ1-1; D perhaps matches TRBD1 (5 bases). Germline-derived CDR1 and CDR2 are SGHDT and YYEEEE. The V end was cut by 4 bases, the J end by 4 bases, with 14 bases between. The CDR3 loop spans 14 amino acids.